This T cell receptor beta chain was identified during a study of blood T cell repertoires in COVID-19 (TCRdb year 2020). Study-wide context: Samples covering the acute and convalescent phases of COVID-19 were provided by collaborators in the United States, Italy and Spain. The repertoires were released in a freely available public database meant as a resource for research on the immune response to SARS-CoV-2. Nearly every sample came with metadata listing a de-identified subject ID, COVID-19 status, age in years and sex. The prospective study material was composed of cDNA or gDNA derived from T cells, B-cell-depleted T cells, or PBMCs. Samples came from the ongoing ImmuneRACE study (first 160 participants) plus 1,254 subjects from 6 global collaborators. Subjects who had been exposed to COVID-19, were actively infected with it, or had recovered from it provided the deeply sampled blood TCRbeta repertoires that made up the dataset. Where HLA class I and class II types were available, the types were taken from metadata supplied by the sample provider, not from assay-based typing. Study-wide conclusions, independent of this receptor: The quantity of clinical and demographic metadata differed by source and by participant and was supplied without curation.

One collaborating source in Seattle enrolled patients during active infection and followed them longitudinally through the course of disease. Whole blood was collected in K2EDTA tubes by collaborating institutions according to the institutions' own protocols. For TCRbeta analysis, collaborator samples were shipped as frozen whole blood, as isolated PBMCs, or as DNA extracted from either sample type. Per the germline V gene, SGHDN is the CDR1 and FVKESK is the CDR2. V is pruned by 4 bases and J by 1 base, leaving 2 bases of the junction without a gene match. The CDR3 runs 16 amino acids, cysteine and phenylalanine included. Only CDR3 DNA is held: 48 bases, read in frame from base 1. TCRbeta CDR3 regions were amplified from genomic DNA by means of the immunoSEQ Assay, a bias-controlled multiplex PCR. The original pipeline was this. The number of nucleated cells in each sample was estimated by amplification of reference gene primers within the assay. To quantify the absolute abundance of each unique TCRbeta CDR3 rearrangement, sequence reads were collapsed and filtered. For each sample, productive Simpson clonality was calculated as the square root of Simpson's diversity index across productive rearrangements. TCRdb re-hosts the immuneACCESS table, in-frame sequences only. Its copies lack some clones; in the studies checked, an unresolved V gene accounts for under half of them, and the cause for the rest is not known. Clone size and V and J calls were adopted from that table, with D and trimming inferred from the DNA. This sample is represented by about 49,000 clones; around 81% of them were singletons. The ten top clones hold about a fifth of the sample.

For this clone: Its antigen is currently not known. The record has no base qualities; no much larger clone is one base away.

The sequenced material came from peripheral blood. This sequence was found in a woman of 80 years or more with COVID-19, enrolled during active disease. Here the chain combines TRBV14 and TRBJ2-3, with TRBD2 matching 13 junction bases. The DNA sequence is as follows: TGTGCCAGCAGCCCTGGACTAGCGGGGGGCACAGATACGCAGTATTTT. Its coded protein is CASSPGLAGGTDTQYF.